This TCR beta chain came from a study of blood T cell repertoires in COVID-19. At the level of the study: Nucleic acid was either cDNA or gDNA, and it came from T cells, B-cell-depleted T cells, or PBMCs.

Germline values: CDR1 SGHRS, CDR2 YFSETQ. J gave up 0 bases and V 3 bases, and 6 bases lay outside the gene matches. This CDR3 is 16 amino acids long. TCRdb keeps only in-frame clones here, not all; method: immunoSEQ multiplex PCR. Of a few hundred thousand clones listed, roughly 85% are singletons. The age range of participants was about 18 to 90 years, with residence in under 30 US areas. This chain uses TRBV5-1 with TRBJ2-1; 7 nucleotides align to TRBD2. The sample consisted of PBMCs or T cells enriched from blood (not recorded which). This TCR was recovered from a woman younger than 45 who had recovered from COVID-19. The CDR3 sequence is CASSWGGPSSYNEQFF. CDR3 in DNA: TGCGCCAGCAGCTGGGGAGGGCCGAGCTCCTACAATGAGCAGTTCTTC.